This T cell receptor beta chain was recovered during a study of vaccination effects on CD4 cells after COVID-19. This clone was detected a few times. What it binds is unknown. The ViraFEST assay expanded antigen-specific CD4+ T cells with viral peptide pools before sequencing. CD4+ T cells were isolated after around 10 days of culture. Vaccinees lacked prior SARS-CoV-2 infection and tested negative for nucleocapsid antibodies. General study findings and limits: Only a single clone (1 of 255 vaccine-induced clones in healthy vaccinees) cross-reacted with common cold coronaviruses.

With 6 bases removed from V and 1 base from J, the gap between germline ends came to 15 bases. This CDR3 is built from 15 residues. In germline, CDR1 is SNHLY, CDR2 FYNNEI. TCRdb's copy holds only in-frame clones and misses some; the assay was immunoSEQ multiplex PCR. The sample shows about 63,000 clones, over 70% of them seen only once. The starting material was CD4+ T cells from PBMCs cultured with HCoV-OC43 spike peptides, obtained before COVID-19 vaccination. This sample's subset: HCoV-OC43 spike overlapping peptide pool stimulation. The gene calls are TRBV2 and TRBJ1-2; D is unresolved. The sequence was obtained from a human donor who received a COVID-19 vaccine. CDR3 sequence reads: CASSPLGTFNYGYTF. CDR3 DNA sequence: TGTGCCAGCAGCCCACTGGGTACTTTTAACTATGGCTACACCTTC. The full variable domain, with the rest looked up from reference TRBV2 and TRBJ1-2, is EPEVTQTPSHQVTQMGQEVILRCVPISNHLYFYWYRQILGQKVEFLVSFYNNEISEKSEIFDDQFSVERPDGSNFTLKIRSTKLEDSAMYFCASSPLGTFNYGYTFGSGTRLTVV.